This T cell receptor (beta chain) was observed in a study of tumor-infiltrating lymphocytes in primary liver carcinoma. Total RNA and DNA came together from approximately 20-30 mg of bulk tissue without cell sorting. This clonotype is deemed medium-sized. A constant-region primer primed TCR beta cDNA synthesis from 450 to 550 ng of total RNA. A slightly modified ARM-PCR protocol with three nested multiplex PCR rounds produced these TCR beta libraries. In the first two PCR rounds, TRBV1-TRBV30 forward primers were paired with a C-beta reverse primer, and each round lasted nine to ten cycles. TCRdb independently ran MiXCR on the multiplex PCR reads; one entry per CDR3 protein. The sample has roughly 200,000 distinct CDR3 sequences, 70% to 90% seen once. Deletions cut 7 bases from V and 0 bases from J, with 18 bases between. The CDR3 extends over 15 amino acids. CDR1 SQVTM and CDR2 ANQGSEA come from the germline V gene.

The V and J genes are TRBV29-1 and TRBJ1-1; D is perhaps TRBD1 (5 bases). The receptor was isolated from a man aged 40-55 years with primary liver carcinoma and hepatitis B virus infection. Specimen: tumor tissue from primary liver carcinoma. CDR3 sequence reads: CSAGAGWGMNTEAFF. CDR3 sequence (DNA): TGCAGCGCCGGTGCAGGGTGGGGGATGAACACTGAAGCTTTCTTT.